Following are 7 T cell receptor beta chains from one sample sequenced in a study of human T cells and chemical hapten exposure. TCRdb reanalysed the RACE reads using MiXCR and keeps one entry per CDR3 protein. The data show roughly 72,000 distinct CDR3 sequences, 10% to 13% seen once. This sample's time point: patch test 1, 2 weeks after DPC sensitization. Treatment of the sample: therapeutic diphenylcyclopropenone sensitization with weekly scalp DPC. The source was whole blood, collected in connection with sensitization to the hapten diphenylcyclopropenone (DPC). Receptors were obtained from a woman between 45 and 65 years old with alopecia areata. Some clones in this sample may be carry-over from other donors' samples.

This clonotype has more than one count but fewer than ten. The chain joins TRBV5-1 to TRBJ2-1; 10 bases align to TRBD2. Trimming at V came to 4 bases and at J to 8 bases, leaving 9 bases not matched to a gene. CDR1 is SGHRS, CDR2 YFSETQ, per germline. This CDR3 is built from 15 residues. The CDR3 sequence is CASSLSSGSRDEQFF. The CDR3 DNA follows: TGCGCCAGCAGCCTGTCTAGCGGGAGTAGGGATGAGCAGTTCTTC.

This clonotype was counted only a few times. This chain links TRBV5-1 with TRBJ2-7; D gene uncertain. CDR3 length: 13 amino acids. With 4 bases removed from V and 5 bases from J, the gap between germline ends came to 13 bases. Per germline, CDR1 SGHRS and CDR2 YFSETQ. The CDR3 sequence: CASSRDKSDEQYF. In DNA, the CDR3 is TGCGCCAGCAGCCGCGATAAGTCCGACGAGCAGTACTTC.

The chain recombines TRBV7-9 with TRBJ2-1; tentative D call: TRBD2 (6 bases). The germline V gene encodes CDR1 SEHNR and CDR2 FQNEAQ (reference sequence). The CDR3 spans 14 residues. Between the trimmed V and J ends, which lost 6 bases and 7 bases, there was a span of 16 bases. CDR3 protein: CASRTGTSGNEQFF. CDR3 DNA: TGTGCCAGCAGGACCGGGACTTCTGGTAATGAGCAGTTCTTC.

This clonotype came up a few times. This rearrangement joins TRBV9 to TRBJ2-5; the D call may be TRBD1 or TRBD2 (5 bases each). The CDR3 covers 15 residues. Trimming took 3 bases from V and 2 from J, leaving 14 bases between them. Germline lookup yields CDR1 SGDLS and CDR2 YYNGEE. CDR3 region: CASSGRDQIQETQYF. CDR3 sequence (DNA): TGTGCCAGCAGCGGCCGGGACCAGATACAAGAGACCCAGTACTTC.

This clonotype was counted a few times. The chain uses TRBV9 and TRBJ2-1; 16 bases agree with TRBD2. CDR3 length: 18 amino acids. After removal of 3 bases from V and 6 bases from J, the junction contained 9 bases not matched to a gene. Germline CDR1 is SGDLS and CDR2 is YYNGEE. CDR3 coding DNA: TGTGCCAGCAGCGGAACCGGGACTAGCGGGAGGGCCCTCAATGAGCAGTTCTTC. This encodes CASSGTGTSGRALNEQFF.

The chain carries TRBV14 and TRBJ2-6; no definite D call. Trimming took 2 bases from V and 0 from J, leaving 8 bases between them. The CDR3 is 16 amino acids. Looked up from germline, CDR1 is SGHDN and CDR2 is FVKESK. This chain's CDR3 is CASSQPKSSGANVLTF. The CDR3 region has the DNA TGTGCCAGCAGCCAACCTAAGTCCTCTGGGGCCAACGTCCTGACTTTC.

The table lists this clonotype with a few counts. The rearrangement uses TRBV6-2 or TRBV6-3 and TRBJ2-7, with D uncertain. The germline CDR1 and CDR2 sequences are MNHEY and SVGEGT. This CDR3 contains 15 residues. V gave up 7 bases and J gave up 0 bases, with 16 bases separating them. The CDR3 reads CASTPAGPSSYEQYF. CDR3 nucleotide sequence: TGTGCCAGCACCCCAGCCGGCCCTAGCTCCTACGAGCAGTACTTC.